This T cell receptor beta chain stems from a study of beta chain features in type 1 diabetes. Study-level points and caveats: Healthy donors had naive, central memory and Treg TCRB repertoires that appeared less similar than those seen among patients. Overrepresentation of cells with high TCR expression could result from cDNA sequencing.

All sorted populations exceeded 95% purity. As for this clone: The antigen is undetermined.

V trimming: 3 bases; J trimming: 5 bases; junction bases outside the gene matches: 13. Per germline, CDR1 SGDLS and CDR2 YYNGEE. This CDR3 spans 16 amino acids. Since all of the isolated RNA was reverse transcribed, expressed TCRB transcripts were what got sequenced. Sequenced by immunoSEQ multiplex PCR; TCRdb stores in-frame clones only, minus some. The table has about 290,000 clones, about 8% seen once. Sequencing used central memory CD4+ T cells from blood. V and J are TRBV9 and TRBJ1-2; the match to TRBD1 covers 7 bases. This sequence was found in a woman in her late teens or twenties in good health. DNA of the CDR3: TGTGCCAGCAGCGCGCCACCGGGACAGAACGGATATGGCTACACCTTC. Translating it yields CASSAPPGQNGYGYTF.